These 32 T cell receptor beta chains originate from one sample sequenced in a study of CD8 T cells in ankylosing spondylitis. TCRdb reprocessed the 5' RACE reads with MiXCR, giving one entry per CDR3 protein. The top ten clones hold roughly 4% of a sample with approximately 300,000 distinct CDR3 sequences, about 20% of them seen once. The sample was blood, either unsorted or a sorted T cell fraction (not recorded which). The source of these receptors is a female donor with ankylosing spondylitis or in good health (not recorded which).

The chain has TRBV9 and TRBJ1-3, with D unclear. CDR3 length equals 16 residues. V gave up 3 bases and J gave up 5 bases, with 18 bases separating them. Germline-derived CDR1 and CDR2 are SGDLS and YYNGEE. CDR3 sequence (DNA): TGTGCCAGCAGCGCAGACTTTGGCGGATTTCGAAACACCATATATTTT. It specifies CASSADFGGFRNTIYF. Using reference TRBV9 and TRBJ1-3 for the parts outside the CDR3, the full variable domain is DSGVTQTPKHLITATGQRVTLRCSPRSGDLSVYWYQQSLDQGLQFLIQYYNGEERAKGNILERFSAQQFPDLHSELNLSSLELGDSALYFCASSADFGGFRNTIYFGEGSWLTVV.

V and J are TRBV20-1 and TRBJ2-7; the match to TRBD1 covers 7 bases. The V gene's germline CDR1 is DFQATT and CDR2 SNEGSKA (reference sequence). This CDR3 contains 16 residues. J was trimmed by 0 bases and V by 1 base; bases with no gene match: 9. DNA of the CDR3: TGCAGTGCTAGAGGGAAGAGGGGGACAGACTCCTACGAGCAGTACTTC. Its protein product is CSARGKRGTDSYEQYF.

The CDR3 loop reads CASSPYRARADTQYF. CDR3 sequence (DNA): TGTGCCAGCTCACCCTACAGGGCGAGGGCAGATACGCAGTATTTT. The chain is built from TRBV18 and TRBJ2-3, with D perhaps TRBD1 (6 bases). Germline lookup yields CDR1 KGHSH and CDR2 LQKENI. The CDR3 consists of 15 residues. V was pared by 3 bases and J by 4 bases, with 14 bases between.

In its sample, this clonotype was seen a few times. This sequence joins TRBV4-2 and TRBJ2-3; TRBD2 aligns across 11 bases. V gave up 1 base and J gave up 0 bases; unmatched junction bases: 3. The germline V gene has CDR1 LGHNA and CDR2 YNFKEQ. The CDR3 covers 17 residues. The CDR3 is CASSQGRTSGSTDTQYF. In DNA, the CDR3 is TGTGCCAGCAGCCAAGGCCGGACTAGCGGGAGCACAGATACGCAGTATTTT.

This clonotype was seen more than once but under ten times. This chain uses TRBV5-5 with TRBJ1-1; 9 bases line up with TRBD1. V lost 4 bases to trimming and J lost 5 bases; unmatched junction nucleotides: 15. This CDR3 has 17 amino acids. The germline gives CDR1 SGHKS, CDR2 YYEKEE (reference sequence). The CDR3 region has the DNA TGTGCCAGCAGCCCCGGACAGGGGTGGGTTGAATGGACTGAAGCTTTCTTT. Protein: CASSPGQGWVEWTEAFF.

This clonotype was observed a few times. The chain links TRBV7-8 to TRBJ1-3; no reliable D call. CDR1 and CDR2 from the germline V gene are SGHVS and FQNEAQ. Trimming took off 2 bases at V and 0 bases at J, with 14 bases between the two ends. CDR3 length equals 17 residues. The CDR3 here is CASSLFRPGISGNTIYF. In DNA form, the CDR3 reads TGTGCCAGCAGCTTATTCCGGCCGGGAATCTCTGGAAACACCATATATTTT. The full variable domain, rest sourced from reference TRBV7-8 and TRBJ1-3, is GAGVSQSPRYKVAKRGQDVALRCDPISGHVSLFWYQQALGQGPEFLTYFQNEAQLDKSGLPSDRFFAERPEGSVSTLKIQRTQQEDSAVYLCASSLFRPGISGNTIYFGEGSWLTVV.

The table lists this clonotype with a few counts. The chain carries TRBV29-1 and TRBJ1-2; D remains unclear. The CDR3 sequence is 15 residues long. Germline V lookup: CDR1 SQVTM, CDR2 ANQGSEA. The V end was cut by 4 bases, the J end by 0 bases, with 15 bases between. For the CDR3, the DNA is TGCAGCGTTGGAGTATGGGCGGATTCTAACTATGGCTACACCTTC. Its translation: CSVGVWADSNYGYTF.

The V and J genes are TRBV6-5 and TRBJ2-2, with 8 bases that match TRBD2. Germline V CDR1 and CDR2: MNHEY, SVGAGI. The CDR3 is made up of 15 amino acids. V trimming: 2 bases; J trimming: 6 bases; junction bases outside the gene matches: 5. The CDR3 reads CASSYGPTSAGELFF. The DNA for the CDR3 is TGTGCCAGCAGTTACGGGCCGACTAGCGCCGGGGAGCTGTTTTTT.

This clonotype has just a few counts. The chain uses TRBV6-2 or TRBV6-3 and TRBJ2-1, with 8 bases that match TRBD2. The CDR3 has 17 residues. Looked up from germline, CDR1 is MNHEY and CDR2 is SVGEGT. J was trimmed by 0 bases and V by 0 bases; bases with no gene match: 4. The CDR3 DNA reads TGTGCCAGCAGTTACTCCTCGACTAGCGCCTCCTACAATGAGCAGTTCTTC. Translating it yields CASSYSSTSASYNEQFF.

This chain joins TRBV28 and TRBJ1-5, with D possibly being TRBD1 (5 bases). Germline V gives CDR1 MDHEN, CDR2 SYDVKM. The V and J ends lost 6 bases and 7 bases respectively, with 10 bases between them. The CDR3 sequence is 12 residues long. This CDR3 is CASRSGKQPQHF. As DNA, the CDR3 is TGTGCCAGCAGATCAGGGAAACAGCCCCAGCATTTT.

For the CDR3, the DNA is TGTGCCAGCAGTCCACACCGGACAGGGCGGGTCACAGATACGCAGTATTTT. Encoded protein: CASSPHRTGRVTDTQYF. This rearrangement joins TRBV7-8 to TRBJ2-3, with 8 nucleotides matching TRBD1. The CDR3 spans 17 residues. Trimming removed 6 bases from V and 2 bases from J; junction bases left unmatched: 13. CDR1 is SGHVS and CDR2 is FQNEAQ in the germline V gene.

This clonotype was seen only a few times. This sequence joins TRBV14 and TRBJ1-1, with D maybe TRBD1 (5 bases). The CDR3 is made up of 16 amino acids. Germline CDR1 is SGHDN and CDR2 is FVKESK. V dropped 1 base and J dropped 3 bases, with 15 bases sitting between them. The CDR3 coding sequence is TGTGCCAGCAGCCAAGGAAGGGACCGGGGCGACACTGAAGCTTTCTTT. It encodes CASSQGRDRGDTEAFF.

This clonotype came up a few times. This chain's CDR3 is CASSYDPNTEAFF. Written as DNA, the CDR3 is TGTGCCAGCAGTTACGACCCGAACACTGAAGCTTTCTTT. The genes are TRBV7-9 and TRBJ1-1, with D unresolved. This CDR3 has 13 residues. The germline V and J ends were trimmed by 6 bases and 1 base, with 9 bases remaining between them. Germline V gene lookup returns CDR1 SEHNR and CDR2 FQNEAQ (reference sequence).

This chain joins TRBV19 and TRBJ2-1; possible D gene TRBD1, 6 bases. The length of the CDR3 is 15 residues. Trimming pared 2 bases from V and 7 bases from J, leaving 15 bases between. Germline CDR1 and CDR2: LNHDA and SQIVND (reference sequence). CDR3 amino acids: CASSIRQGYRNEQFF. The DNA of the CDR3 is TGTGCCAGTAGTATAAGGCAGGGGTATCGGAATGAGCAGTTCTTC. The whole variable domain, filled in from reference TRBV19 and TRBJ2-1, reads DGGITQSPKYLFRKEGQNVTLSCEQNLNHDAMYWYRQDPGQGLRLIYYSQIVNDFQKGDIAEGYSVSREKKESFPLTVTSAQKNPTAFYLCASSIRQGYRNEQFFGPGTRLTVL.

This clonotype turned up a few times. This rearrangement joins TRBV10-3 to TRBJ2-7, with a weak D call TRBD1 (5 bases). Trimming took 3 bases from V and 6 from J, leaving 9 bases between them. Germline loops: CDR1 ENHRY, CDR2 SYGVKD. This CDR3 has 12 residues. CDR3 amino acids: CAISDSGPEQYF. The CDR3 coding sequence is TGTGCCATCAGTGATTCAGGGCCCGAGCAGTACTTC.

The chain joins TRBV18 to TRBJ1-1, with D perhaps matching TRBD1 (5 bases). Per germline, CDR1 KGHSH and CDR2 LQKENI. This CDR3 is built from 14 residues. Trimming cost V 0 bases and J 3 bases, with 8 bases left between them. CDR3 amino acids: CASSPPTRDTEAFF. Here the CDR3 DNA reads TGTGCCAGCTCACCACCGACCAGGGACACTGAAGCTTTCTTT.

This clonotype turned up a few times. The gene calls are TRBV20-1 and TRBJ2-5; 7 bases are a match to TRBD2. Germline assignment: CDR1 DFQATT and CDR2 SNEGSKA (reference sequence). This CDR3 spans 13 amino acids. J lost 7 bases, V lost 6 bases, and 11 bases had no gene match. The CDR3 nucleotides are TGCAGTGCCCCGCCTTCCTCGGGAGGGACCCAGTACTTC. This translates into CSAPPSSGGTQYF.

This clonotype was picked up a small number of times. The chain carries TRBV29-1 and TRBJ2-7; D is unresolved. Germline loops: CDR1 SQVTM, CDR2 ANQGSEA. The CDR3 covers 13 residues. V was trimmed by 1 base and J by 0 bases, leaving 7 bases between them. CDR3 in DNA: TGCAGCGTTGAAGCGGCGAGCTCCTACGAGCAGTACTTC. Translation gives CSVEAASSYEQYF.

This rearrangement joins TRBV20-1 to TRBJ2-2, with D unresolved. The CDR3 covers 16 residues. Looked up from germline, CDR1 is DFQATT and CDR2 is SNEGSKA (reference sequence). Between the trimmed V and J ends, which lost 0 bases and 1 base, there was a span of 12 bases. In DNA form, the CDR3 reads TGCAGTGCTAGAGATCGGGTTAAGGAGAACACCGGGGAGCTGTTTTTT. It yields the protein CSARDRVKENTGELFF.

By proportion, this clonotype is medium-sized. The genes are TRBV29-1 and TRBJ2-5, with 7 bases matching TRBD1. Trimming removed 4 bases from V and 5 bases from J; junction bases left unmatched: 7. The CDR3 extends over 13 amino acids. Germline V gene sequence: CDR1 SQVTM, CDR2 ANQGSEA. CDR3 residues: CSVARGRRETQYF. The CDR3 DNA sequence: TGCAGCGTTGCTAGGGGGCGCCGGGAGACCCAGTACTTC.

This clonotype was seen a handful of times. The genes are TRBV7-2 and TRBJ2-2; D gene ambiguous. Trimming took 1 base from V and 4 from J, leaving 7 bases between them. CDR1 and CDR2 (germline): SGHTA, FQGNSA. The CDR3 has 14 residues. CDR3: CASSLDWLTGELFF. CDR3 DNA sequence: TGTGCCAGCAGCTTAGACTGGCTCACCGGGGAGCTGTTTTTT. Using reference TRBV7-2 and TRBJ2-2 for the parts outside the CDR3, the full variable domain is GAGVSQSPSNKVTEKGKDVELRCDPISGHTALYWYRQSLGQGLEFLIYFQGNSAPDKSGLPSDRFSAERTGGSVSTLTIQRTQQEDSAVYLCASSLDWLTGELFFGEGSRLTVL.

This chain links TRBV6-2 or TRBV6-3 with TRBJ2-1, with 11 bases fitting TRBD2. Germline lookup yields CDR1 MNHEY and CDR2 SVGEGT. This CDR3 is built from 16 residues. With 4 bases clipped from V and 8 bases from J, the junction kept 10 bases outside the gene matches. CDR3 residues: CASSFILAGASDEQFF. For the CDR3, the DNA is TGTGCCAGCAGTTTCATACTAGCGGGAGCCAGCGATGAGCAGTTCTTC.

The sample holds a few counts of this clonotype. The gene calls are TRBV6-1 and TRBJ2-2, with TRBD2 as a possible D gene (5 bases). Germline V CDR1 and CDR2: MNHNS, SASEGT. The V end lost 1 base, the J end lost 4 bases, and 13 bases lay between the germline ends. The CDR3 contains 16 residues. The DNA for the CDR3 is TGTGCCAGCAGTGAAGAGAGGGAGCGGATCACCGGGGAGCTGTTTTTT. Protein product: CASSEERERITGELFF.

This clonotype has more than one count but fewer than ten. The chain joins TRBV13 to TRBJ2-7, with a tentative D call TRBD2 (5 bases). V lost 4 bases and J 6 bases, leaving 28 bases between the germline ends. CDR3 size: 18 residues. Germline lookup yields CDR1 PRHDT and CDR2 FYEKMQ (reference sequence). The CDR3, as DNA: TGTGCCAGCAGCTACCGACTTGGCGTGGCCCCGGCGACTACCGAGCAGTACTTC. Amino acids: CASSYRLGVAPATTEQYF. The full variable domain, with the rest looked up from reference TRBV13 and TRBJ2-7, is AAGVIQSPRHLIKEKRETATLKCYPIPRHDTVYWYQQGPGQDPQFLISFYEKMQSDKGSIPDRFSAQQFSDYHSELNMSSLELGDSALYFCASSYRLGVAPATTEQYFGPGTRLTVT.

This clonotype was counted a few times. V usage is TRBV23-1 and J usage is TRBJ1-5, with TRBD1 matching 10 bases. TRBV23-1 is an ORF, and what it does is uncertain. The CDR3 extends over 17 amino acids. V lost 0 bases to trimming and J lost 6 bases; unmatched junction nucleotides: 8. The CDR3 DNA reads as TGCGCCAGCAGTCAATCGGGGGGGACAGGGGCTGGTCAGCCCCAGCATTTT. Translated, it gives CASSQSGGTGAGQPQHF.

This clonotype was recorded once. The rearrangement joins TRBV29-1 to TRBJ2-2; 7 bases fit TRBD1. The CDR3 is 15 amino acids. Germline loops: CDR1 SQVTM, CDR2 ANQGSEA. The J segment lost 1 base and the V segment lost 7 bases, leaving 9 bases of the junction unmatched. As DNA, the CDR3 is TGCAGCGCCGGATTCGGACAGGTGAACACCGGGGAGCTGTTTTTT. Protein product: CSAGFGQVNTGELFF.

This clonotype was picked up a small number of times. The chain couples TRBV27 to TRBJ2-7; TRBD2 aligns across 8 bases. The V gene end was trimmed by 3 bases and the J gene end by 4 bases; junction bases not matched to a gene: 5. Germline-derived CDR1 and CDR2 are MNHEY and SMNVEV (reference sequence). The CDR3 length is 14 residues. This CDR3 reads CASSFGPGGYEQYF. DNA of the CDR3: TGTGCCAGCAGTTTTGGCCCGGGGGGGTACGAGCAGTACTTC.

Only a few counts were recorded for this clonotype. This rearrangement joins TRBV18 to TRBJ2-1; possible D gene TRBD1, 5 bases. V was trimmed by 3 bases and J by 0 bases, leaving 12 bases between them. Germline values: CDR1 KGHSH, CDR2 LQKENI. This CDR3 contains 16 residues. The DNA of the CDR3 is TGTGCCAGCTCACCTGACCTTAGGGGCTCCTACAATGAGCAGTTCTTC. It specifies CASSPDLRGSYNEQFF.

The V and J genes are TRBV20-1 and TRBJ2-3; perhaps TRBD2 as D (6 bases). Germline loops: CDR1 DFQATT, CDR2 SNEGSKA (reference sequence). The CDR3 runs to 14 residues. V lost 3 bases and J 6 bases, leaving 16 bases between the germline ends. The CDR3 protein is CSASFAGPPDTQYF. The CDR3 nucleotides are TGCAGTGCTAGTTTCGCGGGACCCCCGGATACGCAGTATTTT.

Only a few counts were recorded for this clonotype. The chain links TRBV15 to TRBJ2-5; D is perhaps TRBD1 or TRBD2 (5 bases each). The CDR3 covers 11 residues. CDR1 and CDR2 (germline): LNHNV, YYDKDF (reference sequence). V was clipped by 3 bases and J by 7 bases, with 6 bases between them. CDR3 loop: CATSSGGTQYF. The CDR3 nucleotides are TGTGCCACCAGCAGTGGGGGGACCCAGTACTTC. The entire variable domain, with the rest obtained from reference TRBV15 and TRBJ2-5, is as follows: DAMVIQNPRYQVTQFGKPVTLSCSQTLNHNVMYWYQQKSSQAPKLLFHYYDKDFNNEADTPDNFQSRRPNTSFCFLDIRSPGLGDTAMYLCATSSGGTQYFGPGTRLLVL.

V usage is TRBV5-5 and J usage is TRBJ1-5, with D possibly being TRBD1 (6 bases). V dropped 6 bases and J dropped 0 bases, with 13 bases sitting between them. The CDR3 has 15 residues. In germline, CDR1 is SGHKS, CDR2 YYEKEE (reference sequence). The CDR3: CASTPRGVSNQPQHF. The CDR3 DNA sequence: TGTGCCAGCACCCCAAGGGGGGTTAGCAATCAGCCCCAGCATTTT.

The chain joins TRBV20-1 to TRBJ2-5, with TRBD1 as a possible D gene (6 bases). Trimming removed 6 bases at V and 2 bases at J, with 16 bases between. Germline CDR1 DFQATT, CDR2 SNEGSKA (reference sequence). The CDR3 covers 14 residues. The CDR3 DNA sequence: TGCAGTGCCTTCCTCTTGGACAGACAAGAGACCCAGTACTTC. Protein sequence: CSAFLLDRQETQYF.